Listed here are 24 T cell receptor beta chains from one sample, sequenced in a study of T-cell memory formation after mild COVID-19. One entry per CDR3 protein results from TCRdb running MiXCR on the 5' RACE reads. The table lists 300,000 to 400,000 distinct CDR3 sequences, approximately 14% of them singletons. Specimen: PBMCs or a T cell subset sorted from them (not recorded which). The source of these receptors is a man younger than 30 who had mild COVID-19 (a few samples of this study predate the infection). Cell type and time point are not known.

The rearrangement joins TRBV2 to TRBJ2-2; 10 nucleotides align to TRBD2. Trimming at V came to 6 bases and at J to 6 bases, leaving 10 bases not matched to a gene. The CDR3 is 16 amino acids. Germline V lookup: CDR1 SNHLY, CDR2 FYNNEI. The CDR3 is CASSVSGGAMSGELFF. CDR3 sequence (DNA): TGTGCCAGCAGCGTAAGCGGGGGGGCCATGTCCGGGGAGCTGTTTTTT.

The CDR3 sequence is CASSQLGTGGPEGSNQPQHF. The CDR3 region has the DNA TGCGCCAGCAGTCAGCTCGGGACAGGGGGCCCCGAGGGTAGCAATCAGCCCCAGCATTTT. J is TRBJ1-5 and V is TRBV23-1; TRBD1 matches at 12 bases. TRBV23-1 is noted as an ORF with a role that remains uncertain. The J segment lost 0 bases and the V segment lost 3 bases, leaving 12 bases of the junction unmatched. This CDR3 is 20 amino acids long.

This chain uses TRBV7-2 with TRBJ2-3; no clear D gene. The CDR3 extends over 12 amino acids. The V and J ends lost 3 bases and 4 bases respectively, with 5 bases between them. Per germline, CDR1 SGHTA and CDR2 FQGNSA. The CDR3 loop reads CASSFYADTQYF. Written as DNA, the CDR3 is TGTGCCAGCAGCTTTTACGCAGATACGCAGTATTTT.

J is TRBJ2-6 and V is TRBV12-3 or TRBV12-4, with D uncertain. The CDR3 extends over 16 amino acids. V dropped 5 bases and J dropped 0 bases, with 11 bases sitting between them. The CDR3 loop is CASSRFKSSGANVLTF. CDR3 DNA: TGTGCCAGCAGTCGGTTTAAGAGCTCTGGGGCCAACGTCCTGACTTTC.

This clonotype was counted only a few times. The gene calls are TRBV7-8 and TRBJ1-5; 8 nucleotides line up with TRBD1. The CDR3 totals 15 residues. Germline loops: CDR1 SGHVS, CDR2 FQNEAQ. The trim removed 5 bases at V and 9 bases at J, leaving 12 bases unmatched. The CDR3 DNA sequence: TGTGCCAGCAGCCCCAGACAGGGGTTAGCTCGGCCCCAGCATTTT. Protein product: CASSPRQGLARPQHF. The full variable domain, in which reference TRBV7-8 and TRBJ1-5 provide the parts outside the CDR3, is GAGVSQSPRYKVAKRGQDVALRCDPISGHVSLFWYQQALGQGPEFLTYFQNEAQLDKSGLPSDRFFAERPEGSVSTLKIQRTQQEDSAVYLCASSPRQGLARPQHFGDGTRLSIL.

This clonotype was found once. V usage is TRBV6-2 or TRBV6-3 and J usage is TRBJ2-1; TRBD2 aligns across 7 bases. Germline V gives CDR1 MNHEY, CDR2 SVGEGT. The trim removed 6 bases at V and 15 bases at J, leaving 14 bases unmatched. The CDR3 spans 13 residues. DNA of the CDR3: TGTGCCAGCAGCCCCTGGGGTAGCGGGCTGGGGTTCTTC. Protein: CASSPWGSGLGFF.

The CDR3 DNA is TGTGCCAGCAGCTTATTGAGGGACAGGGCAGGAGAGACCCAGTACTTC. It is translated as CASSLLRDRAGETQYF. The chain combines TRBV7-9 with TRBJ2-5; 9 positions agree with TRBD1. Losses at the gene ends were 2 bases for V and 4 bases for J; bases not matched to a gene: 8. The CDR3 spans 16 residues. From germline, CDR1 is SEHNR and CDR2 FQNEAQ (reference sequence).

The V gene is TRBV9, the J gene TRBJ1-6, with D tentatively TRBD1 (5 bases). The germline V gene has CDR1 SGDLS and CDR2 YYNGEE. The CDR3 is made up of 14 amino acids. V dropped 4 bases and J dropped 10 bases, with 15 bases sitting between them. As DNA, the CDR3 is TGTGCCAGCAGCTTTCAAGGGGAATTATCACCCCTCCACTTT. Protein sequence: CASSFQGELSPLHF.

The V call is TRBV28, the J call TRBJ2-7; 7 nucleotides line up with TRBD1. Germline-derived CDR1 and CDR2 are MDHEN and SYDVKM. Losses at the gene ends were 4 bases for V and 4 bases for J; bases not matched to a gene: 1. The CDR3 runs 12 residues. The CDR3 reads CASSSRGYEQYV. As DNA, the CDR3 is TGTGCCAGCAGTTCCAGGGGGTACGAGCAGTACGTC.

This clonotype appeared a few times. The genes are TRBV11-3 and TRBJ2-2; D gene unclear. CDR1 is SGHNT and CDR2 is YENEEA in the germline V gene. There are 15 residues in the CDR3. V was trimmed by 2 bases and J by 8 bases, leaving 15 bases between them. CDR3 amino acids: CASSLQPSGWGELFF. The CDR3 region has the DNA TGTGCCAGCAGCTTACAGCCGTCCGGTTGGGGGGAGCTGTTTTTT.

The chain employs TRBV6-2 or TRBV6-3 and TRBJ2-7; 10 bases match TRBD2. The J segment lost 6 bases and the V segment lost 8 bases, leaving 7 bases of the junction unmatched. Germline CDR1 and CDR2: MNHEY and SVGEGT. This CDR3 comprises 13 residues. CDR3 residues: CASGSSGGGEQYF. The DNA of the CDR3 is TGTGCCAGCGGGTCTAGCGGGGGTGGCGAGCAGTACTTC.

V gene TRBV6-1 combines with J gene TRBJ2-7; 11 bases line up with TRBD1. Germline V gives CDR1 MNHNS, CDR2 SASEGT. CDR3 length: 15 amino acids. J was trimmed by 1 base and V by 3 bases; bases with no gene match: 2. CDR3 loop: CASSEGQGESYEQYV. The CDR3 nucleotides read TGTGCCAGCAGTGAGGGACAGGGGGAATCCTACGAGCAGTACGTC.

J is TRBJ2-7 and V is TRBV5-1, with D maybe TRBD1 (6 bases). This CDR3 comprises 13 residues. Germline V CDR1 and CDR2: SGHRS, YFSETQ. Trimming left V 5 bases short and J 6 bases short, with 15 bases between. CDR3 amino acids: CASRFQGRSEQYF. CDR3 bases: TGCGCCAGCAGGTTCCAGGGGCGTTCCGAGCAGTACTTC.

This clonotype was picked up a small number of times. V and J are TRBV24-1 and TRBJ1-1; D is undetermined. The length of the CDR3 is 13 residues. The V gene lost 5 bases and the J gene lost 1 base, with 7 bases spanning the gap. The V gene's germline CDR1 is KGHDR and CDR2 SFDVKD. The CDR3 sequence: CATSAGANTEAFF. As DNA, the CDR3 is TGTGCCACCAGTGCAGGAGCGAACACTGAAGCTTTCTTT.

In its sample, this clonotype was seen a few times. The V and J genes are TRBV20-1 and TRBJ1-6, with D uncertain. CDR1 and CDR2 (germline): DFQATT, SNEGSKA (reference sequence). Trimming took off 1 base at V and 9 bases at J, with 16 bases between the two ends. The CDR3 has 15 amino acids. The CDR3 region is CSARVGGLSSSPLHF. The CDR3 nucleotides are TGCAGTGCTAGAGTGGGCGGACTTTCCTCTTCACCCCTCCACTTT.

This clonotype has just a few counts. The chain joins TRBV4-2 to TRBJ2-2; TRBD1 is a possible D gene (5 bases). This CDR3 region has 15 residues. V dropped 5 bases and J dropped 1 base, with 11 bases sitting between them. CDR1 and CDR2 from the germline V gene are LGHNA and YNFKEQ. CDR3 in DNA: TGTGCCAGCAGCACCAGGGTAGAGAACACCGGGGAGCTGTTTTTT. This encodes CASSTRVENTGELFF.

The chain recombines TRBV7-9 with TRBJ2-7; a possible D gene is TRBD2 (5 bases). The CDR3 spans 13 residues. V was pared by 5 bases and J by 6 bases, with 14 bases between. CDR1 is SEHNR and CDR2 is FQNEAQ in the germline V gene (reference sequence). Here the CDR3 DNA reads TGTGCCAGCAGCCCTAGGGTTCGGGGCGAGCAGTACGTC. Translation gives CASSPRVRGEQYV.

The V call is TRBV15, the J call TRBJ1-2, with TRBD1 matching 8 bases. Germline V gene data show CDR1 as LNHNV and CDR2 as YYDKDF (reference sequence). Trimming cost V 1 base and J 7 bases; bases outside gene matches: 5. The CDR3 runs to 14 residues. The CDR3 nucleotides are TGTGCCACCAGCAGAGGAGACAGGGGAGGTGGCTACACCTTC. Its translation is CATSRGDRGGGYTF.

This chain joins TRBV4-3 and TRBJ2-5; TRBD2 aligns across 9 bases. J gave up 6 bases and V 6 bases, and 5 bases lay outside the gene matches. The CDR3 has 13 residues. Germline V gene sequence: CDR1 LGHNA, CDR2 YSLEER. CDR3 amino acids: CASSLTSGQTQYF. CDR3 nucleotides: TGCGCCAGCAGTCTTACTAGCGGGCAGACCCAGTACTTC.

The sample holds a few counts of this clonotype. The chain recombines TRBV12-3 or TRBV12-4 with TRBJ2-7, with a possible D match to TRBD1 (6 bases). Trimming took 6 bases from V and 3 from J, leaving 15 bases between them. This CDR3 has 14 amino acids. CDR3 residues: CASSPNQGYYEQYF. The DNA of the CDR3 is TGTGCCAGCAGCCCCAATCAGGGGTACTACGAGCAGTACTTC.

This clonotype was seen a handful of times. V is TRBV6-5 and J is TRBJ1-1; TRBD1 aligns across 9 bases. V lost 5 bases, J lost 1 base, and 5 bases stayed unmatched. The CDR3 runs 15 residues. CDR1 and CDR2 from the germline V gene are MNHEY and SVGAGI. In nucleotides, the CDR3 is TGTGCCAGCAGTCCACAGGGGGCCGGGAACACTGAAGCTTTCTTT. This encodes CASSPQGAGNTEAFF.

V usage is TRBV7-9 and J usage is TRBJ2-7, with TRBD1 as a possible D gene (6 bases). The germline V and J ends were trimmed by 1 base and 3 bases, with 10 bases remaining between them. The CDR3 consists of 14 residues. Germline CDR1 and CDR2: SEHNR and FQNEAQ (reference sequence). CDR3: CASSLGRGHYEQYV. In DNA form, the CDR3 reads TGTGCCAGCAGCTTAGGACGGGGACACTACGAGCAGTACGTC.

V and J are TRBV29-1 and TRBJ2-6; D not resolved. The V end lost 6 bases, the J end lost 3 bases, and 9 bases lay between the germline ends. CDR3 length: 13 amino acids. Germline lookup yields CDR1 SQVTM and CDR2 ANQGSEA. The CDR3 region is CSVVAGGANVLTF. Written as DNA, the CDR3 is TGCAGCGTAGTAGCTGGTGGGGCCAACGTCCTGACTTTC.

About this clonotype: A read error may produce the germline difference seen at one junction end. J is TRBJ2-3 and V is TRBV7-7; 10 bases line up with TRBD2. The CDR3 has 16 amino acids. Germline V gives CDR1 SSHAT, CDR2 FNYEAQ (reference sequence). This CDR3 is CASSLRSGGRTDTQYF. CDR3 sequence (DNA): TGTGCTAGCAGCTTGCGTAGCGGGGGGCGCACAGATACGCAGTATTTT.